This entry concerns a single TCR beta chain. What it binds is not known. TCR beta cDNA was generated via 5'RACE template switching incorporating UMIs. Using the 5' RACE reads, TCRdb records one entry per CDR3 protein without DNA. The table for this sample gives a few hundred thousand distinct CDR3 sequences. The data originate from a study of T cells expressing NK-cell markers. Study conclusions and caveats: Certain NKG2C+ T cell clones were expanded, and their HCMV specificity remained unclear.

This CDR3 spans 15 amino acids. The germline CDR1 and CDR2 sequences are SGDLS and YYNGEE. Sequenced material: blood T cells: a sorted CD56 or NKG2C T cell subset, CD4+ or CD8+ T cells, or bulk PBMC T cells (not recorded which). V gene TRBV9 combines with J gene TRBJ2-5. The TCR sequence derives from a man in his late teens or twenties in good health. The CDR3 is CASSVGRLYQETQYF. The complete variable domain, with remaining parts taken from reference TRBV9 and TRBJ2-5, reads DSGVTQTPKHLITATGQRVTLRCSPRSGDLSVYWYQQSLDQGLQFLIQYYNGEERAKGNILERFSAQQFPDLHSELNLSSLELGDSALYFCASSVGRLYQETQYFGPGTRLLVL.